Following are 23 T cell receptor beta chains from one sample sequenced in a study of cytomegalovirus exposure and HLA in healthy donors. 13 Jbeta primers and 60 Vbeta primers were used for the PCR. The assay was immunoSEQ multiplex PCR, and TCRdb's table has in-frame clones only and misses some. Of fewer than 100,000 clones listed, over 60% are singletons. Sequencing input: PBMCs. These receptors came from a female donor in good health and CMV-seronegative.

CDR3 loop: CASSFGIAENTPKAQFF. In nucleotides, the CDR3 is TGTGCCAGCAGCTTCGGGATAGCGGAAAATACCCCTAAGGCGCAGTTCTTC. The chain is built from TRBV7-9 and TRBJ2-1, with TRBD2 as a possible D gene (6 bases). The CDR3 has 17 residues. Trimming took 3 bases from V and 12 from J, leaving 27 bases between them. Looked up from germline, CDR1 is SEHNR and CDR2 is FQNEAQ (reference sequence). Combining the CDR3 with reference TRBV7-9 and TRBJ2-1 gives the whole variable domain DTGVSQNPRHKITKRGQNVTFRCDPISEHNRLYWYRQTLGQGPEFLTYFQNEAQLEKSRLLSDRFSAERPKGSFSTLEIQRTEQGDSAMYLCASSFGIAENTPKAQFFGPGTRLTVL.

CDR3 bases: TGTGCCAGCAGCAGAGGACAGGCTGAAGCTTTCTTT. It translates to CASSRGQAEAFF. This rearrangement joins TRBV7-2 to TRBJ1-1, with 7 bases fitting TRBD1. CDR1 and CDR2 (germline): SGHTA, FQGNSA. This CDR3 is built from 12 residues. After removal of 5 bases from V and 6 bases from J, the junction contained 3 bases not matched to a gene.

The chain carries TRBV7-9 and TRBJ2-3; the match to TRBD2 covers 9 bases. Germline V gene data show CDR1 as SEHNR and CDR2 as FQNEAQ (reference sequence). Losses at the gene ends were 2 bases for V and 0 bases for J; bases not matched to a gene: 9. The length of the CDR3 is 18 residues. The CDR3 nucleotides are TGTGCCAGCAGCTTAAACCCCAGACTAGCGGAGAGCACAGATACGCAGTATTTT. As protein: CASSLNPRLAESTDTQYF.

The rearrangement links TRBV4-1 to TRBJ1-4; D might be TRBD1 (5 bases). Germline V gene sequence: CDR1 MGHRA, CDR2 YSYEKL. Between the trimmed V and J ends, which lost 2 bases and 8 bases, there was a span of 15 bases. The CDR3 has 15 amino acids. CDR3 DNA: TGCGCCAGCAGCCAAACGGGACCGGGGGAGGAAAAACTGTTTTTT. Amino acid sequence: CASSQTGPGEEKLFF.

The V and J genes are TRBV4-2 and TRBJ2-7, with D maybe TRBD1 (5 bases). V was shortened by 1 base and J by 0 bases, with 19 bases between the two germline ends. This CDR3 comprises 18 residues. Germline CDR1 is LGHNA and CDR2 is YNFKEQ. This chain's CDR3 is CASSQVVLGAQHSYEQYF. The CDR3 DNA follows: TGTGCCAGCAGCCAAGTCGTCTTAGGGGCCCAACACTCCTACGAGCAGTACTTC.

This chain links TRBV7-8 with TRBJ1-5; D is ambiguous. V dropped 5 bases and J dropped 11 bases, with 13 bases sitting between them. Germline V CDR1 and CDR2: SGHVS, FQNEAQ. The CDR3 has 12 amino acids. The chain's CDR3 is CASSPGLKAQHF. The CDR3 nucleotides read TGTGCCAGCAGCCCGGGGTTGAAGGCCCAGCATTTT.

This clone was observed a single time. The chain uses TRBV5-4 and TRBJ1-5; TRBD1 might be the D (5 bases). This CDR3 region has 14 residues. CDR1 and CDR2 (germline): SGHNT, YYREEE (reference sequence). The germline V and J ends were trimmed by 1 base and 4 bases, with 9 bases remaining between them. As DNA, the CDR3 is TGTGCCAGCAGCTTGTACGGGGGAAATCAGCCCCAGCATTTT. Encoded protein: CASSLYGGNQPQHF. Filled out from reference TRBV5-4 and TRBJ1-5, the complete variable domain reads ETGVTQSPTHLIKTRGQQVTLRCSSQSGHNTVSWYQQALGQGPQFIFQYYREEENGRGNFPPRFSGLQFPNYSSELNVNALELDDSALYLCASSLYGGNQPQHFGDGTRLSIL.

The V gene is TRBV5-1, the J gene TRBJ1-4; no firm D call. Trimming pared 0 bases from V and 8 bases from J, leaving 17 bases between. The CDR3 has 16 residues. CDR1 SGHRS and CDR2 YFSETQ come from the germline V gene. CDR3 protein: CASSLDGEEGREKLFF. The CDR3, as DNA: TGCGCCAGCAGCTTGGACGGGGAAGAAGGCAGAGAAAAACTGTTTTTT.

Details on this clone: One end of the junction varies from germline; a read error may be responsible. V and J are TRBV4-1 and TRBJ2-5, with TRBD1 as a possible D gene (6 bases). The CDR3 runs to 15 residues. Germline loops: CDR1 MGHRA, CDR2 YSYEKL. The CDR3 here is CASSPKTGHQEAQYF. CDR3 coding DNA: TGCGCCAGCAGCCCCAAGACAGGACATCAAGAGGCCCAGTACTTC.

This clone was seen a few times. The chain has TRBV7-2 and TRBJ1-4; a possible D gene is TRBD1 (5 bases). The ends were cut back, 5 bases at V and 2 bases at J, with 9 bases in the middle. The CDR3 totals 14 residues. Germline V CDR1 and CDR2: SGHTA, FQGNSA. The CDR3 DNA is TGTGCCAGCAGCCAGGGAGGGACTAATGAAAAACTGTTTTTT. It codes for CASSQGGTNEKLFF. Filled out from reference TRBV7-2 and TRBJ1-4, the complete variable domain reads GAGVSQSPSNKVTEKGKDVELRCDPISGHTALYWYRQSLGQGLEFLIYFQGNSAPDKSGLPSDRFSAERTGGSVSTLTIQRTQQEDSAVYLCASSQGGTNEKLFFGSGTQLSVL.

The chain couples TRBV28 to TRBJ2-1; 12 bases are shared with TRBD2. The CDR3 is made up of 16 amino acids. The V gene's germline CDR1 is MDHEN and CDR2 SYDVKM. Losses at the gene ends were 3 bases for V and 3 bases for J; bases not matched to a gene: 3. CDR3 nucleotide sequence: TGTGCCAGCAGTTTCCCGGGACTAGCGGGCTACAATGAGCAGTTCTTC. Its protein product is CASSFPGLAGYNEQFF.

The chain joins TRBV5-8 to TRBJ1-4; the match to TRBD1 covers 10 bases. Looked up from germline, CDR1 is SGHTS and CDR2 is YDEGEE. This CDR3 spans 15 amino acids. Trimming at V came to 4 bases and at J to 4 bases, leaving 4 bases not matched to a gene. This CDR3 reads CASSHWTGGNEKLFF. The DNA for the CDR3 is TGTGCCAGCAGCCACTGGACAGGGGGTAATGAAAAACTGTTTTTT.

The V gene is TRBV6-5, the J gene TRBJ1-3; unclear D gene. The CDR3 extends over 14 amino acids. Deletions cut 2 bases from V and 9 bases from J, with 14 bases between. Looked up from germline, CDR1 is MNHEY and CDR2 is SVGAGI. CDR3 region: CASSYRDRRGTIYF. The CDR3 nucleotides are TGTGCCAGCAGTTACCGGGATCGCCGAGGCACCATATATTTT.

This chain connects TRBV28 to TRBJ2-1, with D perhaps matching TRBD2 (5 bases). The CDR3 totals 12 residues. Deletions cut 2 bases from V and 8 bases from J, with 7 bases between. Germline V lookup: CDR1 MDHEN, CDR2 SYDVKM. The CDR3 loop reads CASSLPGDEQFF. The CDR3 DNA follows: TGTGCCAGCAGTTTACCCGGGGATGAGCAGTTCTTC. The variable domain in full, completed from reference TRBV28 and TRBJ2-1, reads DVKVTQSSRYLVKRTGEKVFLECVQDMDHENMFWYRQDPGLGLRLIYFSYDVKMKEKGDIPEGYSVSREKKERFSLILESASTNQTSMYLCASSLPGDEQFFGPGTRLTVL.

V is TRBV5-6 and J is TRBJ1-1; TRBD1 is a possible D gene (5 bases). The germline V gene encodes CDR1 SGHDT and CDR2 YYEEEE. The CDR3 sequence is 14 residues long. Trimming removed 4 bases from V and 1 base from J, with 11 bases in between. Here the CDR3 reads CASSASTGNTEAFF. The CDR3 DNA is TGTGCCAGCAGCGCCTCTACAGGGAACACTGAAGCTTTCTTT.

The chain joins TRBV4-2 to TRBJ1-1, with a possible D match to TRBD1 (6 bases). The length of the CDR3 is 13 residues. Looked up from germline, CDR1 is LGHNA and CDR2 is YNFKEQ. V was clipped by 6 bases and J by 11 bases, with 19 bases between them. Here the CDR3 reads CASRGGEDGGAFF. CDR3 in DNA: TGTGCCAGCAGGGGAGGGGAGGACGGGGGCGCTTTCTTT.

This clone was picked up one time. The chain employs TRBV11-2 and TRBJ2-5, with D possibly matching TRBD2 (6 bases). V shed 5 bases and J shed 4 bases, with 14 bases lying between them. Germline V gene lookup returns CDR1 SGHAT and CDR2 FQNNGV. The CDR3 totals 14 residues. CDR3 sequence: CASSTTSLRETQYF. The DNA of the CDR3 is TGTGCCAGCAGCACTACTAGCTTACGAGAGACCCAGTACTTC.

This clone has only a few counts. The rearrangement uses TRBV7-9 and TRBJ2-1; D not resolved. The CDR3 spans 12 residues. The V and J ends lost 2 bases and 6 bases respectively, with 5 bases between them. Germline loops: CDR1 SEHNR, CDR2 FQNEAQ (reference sequence). CDR3 sequence reads: CASSLSGNEQFF. The CDR3 nucleotides are TGTGCCAGCAGCTTATCGGGCAATGAGCAGTTCTTC.

This sequence joins TRBV7-3 and TRBJ2-1, with 9 bases matching TRBD2. Germline V CDR1 and CDR2: SGHTA, FQGTGA. This CDR3 has 15 amino acids. V was pared by 6 bases and J by 4 bases, with 7 bases of the junction left unmatched. CDR3 DNA sequence: TGTGCCAGCAGTCCCGGGACTAGCCATTACAATGAGCAGTTCTTC. Translating it yields CASSPGTSHYNEQFF.

The chain is built from TRBV4-2 and TRBJ1-5, with 8 bases that match TRBD1. Losses at the gene ends were 4 bases for V and 6 bases for J; bases not matched to a gene: 11. The CDR3 has 16 residues. Germline assignment: CDR1 LGHNA and CDR2 YNFKEQ. This CDR3 reads CASSRRATGAGQPQHF. The CDR3, as DNA: TGTGCCAGCAGCCGACGTGCGACAGGGGCGGGTCAGCCCCAGCATTTT.

The chain uses TRBV7-8 and TRBJ2-2; 7 bases agree with TRBD2. Trimming removed 3 bases from V and 6 bases from J; junction bases left unmatched: 4. The CDR3 is made up of 14 amino acids. CDR1 is SGHVS, CDR2 FQNEAQ, per germline. CDR3 sequence: CASSLTSFSGELFF. CDR3 bases: TGTGCCAGCAGCTTGACTAGCTTCTCCGGGGAGCTGTTTTTT.

This chain connects TRBV6-5 to TRBJ1-4; 7 bases agree with TRBD1. This CDR3 has 14 residues. The germline V gene has CDR1 MNHEY and CDR2 SVGAGI. The junction had 6 bases not matched to a gene; V was cut back by 4 bases and J by 7 bases. Here the CDR3 DNA reads TGTGCCAGCAGTTTACGTCAGGGGGGTGAAAAACTGTTTTTT. This sequence encodes CASSLRQGGEKLFF.

The V call is TRBV18, the J call TRBJ1-1; D unresolved. Between the trimmed V and J ends, which lost 5 bases and 5 bases, there was a span of 18 bases. Germline V gene data show CDR1 as KGHSH and CDR2 as LQKENI. This CDR3 has 15 residues. CDR3 region: CASSGRSRDTTEAFF. In nucleotides, the CDR3 is TGTGCCAGCTCAGGAAGGTCCCGGGATACTACTGAAGCTTTCTTT.